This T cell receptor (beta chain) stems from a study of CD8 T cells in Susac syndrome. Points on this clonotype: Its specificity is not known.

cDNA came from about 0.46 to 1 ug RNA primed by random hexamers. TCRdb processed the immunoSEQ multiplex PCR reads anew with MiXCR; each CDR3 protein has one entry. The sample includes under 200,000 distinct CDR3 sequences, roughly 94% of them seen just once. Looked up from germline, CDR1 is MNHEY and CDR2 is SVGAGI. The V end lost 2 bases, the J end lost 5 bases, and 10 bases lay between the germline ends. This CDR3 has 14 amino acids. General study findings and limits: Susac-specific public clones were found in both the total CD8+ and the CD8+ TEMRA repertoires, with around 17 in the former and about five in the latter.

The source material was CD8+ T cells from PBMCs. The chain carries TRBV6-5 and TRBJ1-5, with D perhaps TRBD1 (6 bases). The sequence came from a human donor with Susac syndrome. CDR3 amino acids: CASSYLAGDQPQHF. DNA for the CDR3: TGTGCCAGCAGTTACCTGGCAGGGGATCAGCCCCAGCATTTT.